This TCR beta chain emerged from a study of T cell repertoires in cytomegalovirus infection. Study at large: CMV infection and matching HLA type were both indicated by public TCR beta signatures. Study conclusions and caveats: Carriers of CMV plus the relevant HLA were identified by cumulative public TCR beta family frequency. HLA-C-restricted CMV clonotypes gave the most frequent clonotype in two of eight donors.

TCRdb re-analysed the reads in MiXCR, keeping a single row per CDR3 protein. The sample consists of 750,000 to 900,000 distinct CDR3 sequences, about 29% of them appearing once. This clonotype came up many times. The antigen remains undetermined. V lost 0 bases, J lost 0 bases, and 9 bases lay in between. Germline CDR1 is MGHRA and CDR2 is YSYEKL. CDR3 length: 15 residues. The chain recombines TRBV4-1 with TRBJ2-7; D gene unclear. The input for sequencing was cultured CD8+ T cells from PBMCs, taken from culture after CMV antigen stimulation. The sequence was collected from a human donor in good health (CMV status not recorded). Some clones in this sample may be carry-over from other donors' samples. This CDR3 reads CASSQEVPNSYEQYF. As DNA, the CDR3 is TGCGCCAGCAGCCAAGAGGTTCCCAACTCCTACGAGCAGTACTTC.